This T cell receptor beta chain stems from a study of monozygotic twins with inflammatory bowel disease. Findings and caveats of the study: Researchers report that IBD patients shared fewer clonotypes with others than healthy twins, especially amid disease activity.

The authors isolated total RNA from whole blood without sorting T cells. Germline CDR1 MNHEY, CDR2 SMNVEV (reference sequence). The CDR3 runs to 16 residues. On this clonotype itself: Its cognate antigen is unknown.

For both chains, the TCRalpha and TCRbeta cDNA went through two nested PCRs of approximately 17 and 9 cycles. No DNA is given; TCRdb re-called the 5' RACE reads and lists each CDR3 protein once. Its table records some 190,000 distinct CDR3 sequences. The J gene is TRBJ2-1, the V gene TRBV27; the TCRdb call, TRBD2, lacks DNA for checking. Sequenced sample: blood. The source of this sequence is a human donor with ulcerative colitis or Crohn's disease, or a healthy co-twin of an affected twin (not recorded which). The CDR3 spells CASSLRTGAAYNEQFF.